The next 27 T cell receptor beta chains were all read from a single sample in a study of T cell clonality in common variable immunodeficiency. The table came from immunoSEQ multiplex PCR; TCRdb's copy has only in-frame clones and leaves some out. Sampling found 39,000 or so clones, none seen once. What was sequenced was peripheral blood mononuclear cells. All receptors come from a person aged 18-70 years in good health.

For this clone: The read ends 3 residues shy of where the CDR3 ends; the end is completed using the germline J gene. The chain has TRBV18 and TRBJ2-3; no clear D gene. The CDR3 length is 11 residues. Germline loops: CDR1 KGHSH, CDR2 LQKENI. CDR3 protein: CASSPRETQYF. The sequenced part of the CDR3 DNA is TGTGCCAGCTCACCACGCGAGACG.

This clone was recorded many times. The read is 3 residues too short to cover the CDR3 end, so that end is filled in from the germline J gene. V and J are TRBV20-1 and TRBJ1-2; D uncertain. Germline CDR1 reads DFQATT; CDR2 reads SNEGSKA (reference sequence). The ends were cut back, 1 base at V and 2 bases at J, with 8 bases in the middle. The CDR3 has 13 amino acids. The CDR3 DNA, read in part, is TGCAGTGCTAGAGGTAGCGGAAACTATGGC. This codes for CSARGSGNYG. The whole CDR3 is CSARGSGNYGYTF.

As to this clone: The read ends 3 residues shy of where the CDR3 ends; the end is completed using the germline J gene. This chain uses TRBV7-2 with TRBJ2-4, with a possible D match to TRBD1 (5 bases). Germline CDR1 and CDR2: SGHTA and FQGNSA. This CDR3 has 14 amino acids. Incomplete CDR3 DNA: TGTGCCAGCAGCCCCCGACAGATCGTCAATGGT. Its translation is CASSPRQIVNG. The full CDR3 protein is CASSPRQIVNGQYF.

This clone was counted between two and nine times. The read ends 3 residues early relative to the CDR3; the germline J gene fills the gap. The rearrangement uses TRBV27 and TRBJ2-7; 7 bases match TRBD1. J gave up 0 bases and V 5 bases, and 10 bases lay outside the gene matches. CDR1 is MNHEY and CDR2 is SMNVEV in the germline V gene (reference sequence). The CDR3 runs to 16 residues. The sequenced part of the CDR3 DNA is TGTGCCAGCAGTCCCCCGGGACAGCCGAGCTCCTACGAG. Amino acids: CASSPPGQPSSYE. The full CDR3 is CASSPPGQPSSYEQYF.

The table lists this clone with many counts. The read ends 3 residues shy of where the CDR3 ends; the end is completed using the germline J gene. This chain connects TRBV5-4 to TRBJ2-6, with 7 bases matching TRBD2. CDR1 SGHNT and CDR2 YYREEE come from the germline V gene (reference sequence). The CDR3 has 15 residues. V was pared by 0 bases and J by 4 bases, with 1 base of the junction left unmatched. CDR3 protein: CASSLGGGGANVLTF. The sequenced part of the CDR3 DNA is TGTGCCAGCAGCTTGGGGGGGGGAGGGGCCAACGTC.

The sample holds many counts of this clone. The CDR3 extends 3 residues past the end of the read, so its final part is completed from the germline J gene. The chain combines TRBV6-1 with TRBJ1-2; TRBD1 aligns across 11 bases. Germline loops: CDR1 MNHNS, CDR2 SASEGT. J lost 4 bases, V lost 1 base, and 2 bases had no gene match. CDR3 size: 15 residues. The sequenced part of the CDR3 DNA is TGTGCCAGCAGTGAAGGGACAGGGGGCAGCTATGGC. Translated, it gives CASSEGTGGSYG. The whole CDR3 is CASSEGTGGSYGYTF.

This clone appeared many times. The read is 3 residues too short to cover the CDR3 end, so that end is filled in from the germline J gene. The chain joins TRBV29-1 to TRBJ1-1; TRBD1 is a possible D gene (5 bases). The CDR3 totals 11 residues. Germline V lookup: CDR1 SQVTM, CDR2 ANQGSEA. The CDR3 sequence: CSVEMGLEAFF. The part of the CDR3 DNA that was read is TGCAGCGTTGAGATGGGGCTAGAA.

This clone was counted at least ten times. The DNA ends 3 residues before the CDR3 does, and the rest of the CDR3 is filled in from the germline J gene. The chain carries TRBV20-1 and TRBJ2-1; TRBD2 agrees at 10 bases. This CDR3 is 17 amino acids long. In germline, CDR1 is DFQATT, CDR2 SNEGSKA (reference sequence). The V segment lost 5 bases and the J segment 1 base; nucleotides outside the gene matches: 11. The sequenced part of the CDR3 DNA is TGCAGTGCTTCAACTCCGGTAGCGGGAGGATCCTACAATGAG. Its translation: CSASTPVAGGSYNE. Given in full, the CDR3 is CSASTPVAGGSYNEQFF.

The sequenced CDR3 bases are TGTGCCGAAGGGGGGCTAGCGGGAGTTGTCAATGAC. Translated: CAEGGLAGVVND. The CDR3 in its entirety is CAEGGLAGVVNDYTF. This sequence joins TRBV7-2 and TRBJ1-2, with a weak D call TRBD1 (6 bases). The read gets to within 3 residues of the CDR3 end, and the germline J gene fills in the rest. This CDR3 region has 15 residues. Germline CDR1 is SGHTA and CDR2 is FQGNSA. The variable domain in full, with the rest retrieved from reference TRBV7-2 and TRBJ1-2, is GAGVSQSPSNKVTEKGKDVELRCDPISGHTALYWYRQSLGQGLEFLIYFQGNSAPDKSGLPSDRFSAERTGGSVSTLTIQRTQQEDSAVYLCAEGGLAGVVNDYTFGSGTRLTVV.

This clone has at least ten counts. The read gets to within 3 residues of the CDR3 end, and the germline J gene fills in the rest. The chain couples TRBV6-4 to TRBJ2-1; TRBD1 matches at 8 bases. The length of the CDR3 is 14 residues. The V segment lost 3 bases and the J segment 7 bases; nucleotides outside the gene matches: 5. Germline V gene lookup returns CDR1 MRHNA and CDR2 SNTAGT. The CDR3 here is CASSEGQGANEQFF. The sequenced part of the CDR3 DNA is TGTGCCAGCAGTGAAGGGCAGGGGGCAAATGAG.

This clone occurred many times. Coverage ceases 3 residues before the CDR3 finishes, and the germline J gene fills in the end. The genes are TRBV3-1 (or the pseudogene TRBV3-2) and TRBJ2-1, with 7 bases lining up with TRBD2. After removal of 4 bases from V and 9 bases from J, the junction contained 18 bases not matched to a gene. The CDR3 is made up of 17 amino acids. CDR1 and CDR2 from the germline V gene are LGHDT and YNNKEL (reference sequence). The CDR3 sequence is CASSPRGWGTTRGEQFF. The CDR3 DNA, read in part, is TGTGCCAGCAGCCCTCGAGGGTGGGGGACTACTCGTGGTGAG.

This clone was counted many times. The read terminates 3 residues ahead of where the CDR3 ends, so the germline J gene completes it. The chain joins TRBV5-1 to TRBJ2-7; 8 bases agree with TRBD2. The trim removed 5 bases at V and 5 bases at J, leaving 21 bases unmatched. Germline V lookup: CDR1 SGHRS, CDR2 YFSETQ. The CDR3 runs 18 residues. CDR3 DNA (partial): TGCGCCAGCAGTCGGGGGGTAAGAGCGGGAGAGATTCGGCACGAG. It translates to CASSRGVRAGEIRHE. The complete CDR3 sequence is CASSRGVRAGEIRHEQYF.

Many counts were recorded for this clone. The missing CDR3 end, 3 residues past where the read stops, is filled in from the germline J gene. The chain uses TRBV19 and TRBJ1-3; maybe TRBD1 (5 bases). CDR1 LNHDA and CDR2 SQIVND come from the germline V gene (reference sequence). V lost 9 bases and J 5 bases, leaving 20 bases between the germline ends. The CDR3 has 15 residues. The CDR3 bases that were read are TGTGCCAGGCGCTATATAGGGGATTATAGAAACACC. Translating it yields CARRYIGDYRNT. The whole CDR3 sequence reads CARRYIGDYRNTIYF.

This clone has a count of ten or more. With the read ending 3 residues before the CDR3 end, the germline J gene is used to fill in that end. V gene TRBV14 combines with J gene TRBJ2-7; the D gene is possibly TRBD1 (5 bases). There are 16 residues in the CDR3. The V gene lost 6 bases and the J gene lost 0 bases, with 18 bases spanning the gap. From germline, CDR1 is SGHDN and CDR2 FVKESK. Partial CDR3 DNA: TGTGCCAGCAGACTCGCGGCCAGGGTGGGCTCCTACGAG. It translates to CASRLAARVGSYE. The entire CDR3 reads CASRLAARVGSYEQYF.

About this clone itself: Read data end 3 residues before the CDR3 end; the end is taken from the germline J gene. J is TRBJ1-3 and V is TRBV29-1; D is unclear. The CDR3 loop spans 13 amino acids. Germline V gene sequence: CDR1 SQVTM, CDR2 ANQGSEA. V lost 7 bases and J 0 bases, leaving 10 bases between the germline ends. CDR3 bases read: TGCAGCGGATCCGAGGGCTCTGGAAACACC. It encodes CSGSEGSGNT. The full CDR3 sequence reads CSGSEGSGNTIYF. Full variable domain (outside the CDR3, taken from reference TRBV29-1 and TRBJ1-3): SAVISQKPSRDICQRGTSLTIQCQVDSQVTMMFWYRQQPGQSLTLIATANQGSEATYESGFVIDKFPISRPNLTFSTLTVSNMSPEDSSIYLCSGSEGSGNTIYFGEGSWLTVV.

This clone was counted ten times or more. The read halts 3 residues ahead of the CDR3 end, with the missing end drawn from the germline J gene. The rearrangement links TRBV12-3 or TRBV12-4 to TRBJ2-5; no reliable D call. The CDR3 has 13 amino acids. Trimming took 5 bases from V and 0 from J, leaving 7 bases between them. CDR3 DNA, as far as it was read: TGTGCCAGCAGTCCCCCCTACCAAGAGACC. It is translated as CASSPPYQET. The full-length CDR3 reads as CASSPPYQETQYF.

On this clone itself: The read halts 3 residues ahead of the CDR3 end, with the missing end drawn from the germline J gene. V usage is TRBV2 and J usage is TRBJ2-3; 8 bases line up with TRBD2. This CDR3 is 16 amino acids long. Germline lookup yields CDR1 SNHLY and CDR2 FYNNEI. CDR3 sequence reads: CASSPGGVAGLEAQYF. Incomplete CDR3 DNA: TGTGCCAGCAGTCCAGGCGGGGTAGCGGGACTAGAGGCG.

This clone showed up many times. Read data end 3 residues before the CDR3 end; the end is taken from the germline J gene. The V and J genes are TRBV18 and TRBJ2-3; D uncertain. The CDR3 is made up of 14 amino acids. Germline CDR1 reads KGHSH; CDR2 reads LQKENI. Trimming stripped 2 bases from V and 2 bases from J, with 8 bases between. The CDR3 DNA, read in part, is TGTGCCAGCTCACCAATTTCGGTCACAGATACG. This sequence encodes CASSPISVTDT. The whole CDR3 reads CASSPISVTDTQYF. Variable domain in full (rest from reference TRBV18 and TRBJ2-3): NAGVMQNPRHLVRRRGQEARLRCSPMKGHSHVYWYRQLPEEGLKFMVYLQKENIIDESGMPKERFSAEFPKEGPSILRIQQVVRGDSAAYFCASSPISVTDTQYFGPGTRLTVL.

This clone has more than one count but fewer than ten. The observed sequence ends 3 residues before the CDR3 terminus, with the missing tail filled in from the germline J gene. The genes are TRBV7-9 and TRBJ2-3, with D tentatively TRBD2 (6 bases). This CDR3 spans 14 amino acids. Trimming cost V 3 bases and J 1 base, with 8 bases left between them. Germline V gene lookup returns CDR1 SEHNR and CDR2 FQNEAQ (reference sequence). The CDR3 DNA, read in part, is TGTGCCAGCAGCTTGGCTAGCGGCACAGATACG. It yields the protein CASSLASGTDT. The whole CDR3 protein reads CASSLASGTDTQYF.

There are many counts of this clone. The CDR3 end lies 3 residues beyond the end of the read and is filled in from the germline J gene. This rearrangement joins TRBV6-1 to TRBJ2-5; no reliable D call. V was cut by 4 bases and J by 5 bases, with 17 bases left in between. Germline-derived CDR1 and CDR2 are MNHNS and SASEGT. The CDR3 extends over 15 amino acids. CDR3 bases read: TGTGCCAGCAGTGGTGTGATGGCTAGTCGGGAGACC. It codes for CASSGVMASRET. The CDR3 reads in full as CASSGVMASRETQYF.

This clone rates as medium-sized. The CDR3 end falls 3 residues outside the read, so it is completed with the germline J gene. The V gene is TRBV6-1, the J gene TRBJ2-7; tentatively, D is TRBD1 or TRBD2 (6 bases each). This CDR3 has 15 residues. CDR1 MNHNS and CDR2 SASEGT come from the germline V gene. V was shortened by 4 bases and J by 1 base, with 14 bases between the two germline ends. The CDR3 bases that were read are TGTGCCAGCAGTGGCCCGCGGGACACTTCCTACGAG. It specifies CASSGPRDTSYE. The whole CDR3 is CASSGPRDTSYEQYF.

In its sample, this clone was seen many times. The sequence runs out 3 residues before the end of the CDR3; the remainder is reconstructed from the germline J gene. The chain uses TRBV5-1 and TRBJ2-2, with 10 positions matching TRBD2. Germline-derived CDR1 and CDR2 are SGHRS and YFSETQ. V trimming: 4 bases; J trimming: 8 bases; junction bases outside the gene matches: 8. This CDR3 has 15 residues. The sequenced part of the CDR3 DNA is TGCGCCAGCAGCCCCGGGACTAGCGACAGGGGGGAG. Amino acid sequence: CASSPGTSDRGE. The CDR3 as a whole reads CASSPGTSDRGELFF.

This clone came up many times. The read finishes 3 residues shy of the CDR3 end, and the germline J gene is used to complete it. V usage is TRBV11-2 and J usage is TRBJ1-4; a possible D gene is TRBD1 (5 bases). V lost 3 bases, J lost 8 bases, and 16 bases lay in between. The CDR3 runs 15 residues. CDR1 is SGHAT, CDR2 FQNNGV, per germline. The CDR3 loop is CASSFMTVRPEKLFF. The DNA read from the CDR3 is TGTGCCAGCAGCTTTATGACAGTCAGACCGGAAAAA.

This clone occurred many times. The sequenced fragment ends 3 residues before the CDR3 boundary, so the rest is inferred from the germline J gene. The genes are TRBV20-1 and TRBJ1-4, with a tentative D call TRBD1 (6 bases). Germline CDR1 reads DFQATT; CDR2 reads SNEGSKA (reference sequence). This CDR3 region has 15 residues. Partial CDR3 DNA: TGCAGTGCTAGCTACAGGGCACTCTATAATTCACCA. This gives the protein CSASYRALYNSP. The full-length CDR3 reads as CSASYRALYNSPLFF.

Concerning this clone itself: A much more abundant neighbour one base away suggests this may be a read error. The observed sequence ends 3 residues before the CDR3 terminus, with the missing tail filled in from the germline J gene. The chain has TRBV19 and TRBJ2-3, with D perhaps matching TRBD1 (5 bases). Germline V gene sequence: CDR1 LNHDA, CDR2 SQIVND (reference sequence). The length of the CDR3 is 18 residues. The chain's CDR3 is CASSIVTVTVTFNQPQYF. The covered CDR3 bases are TGTGCCAGTAGTATAGTAACTGTGACAGTGACTTTCAATCAGCCG.

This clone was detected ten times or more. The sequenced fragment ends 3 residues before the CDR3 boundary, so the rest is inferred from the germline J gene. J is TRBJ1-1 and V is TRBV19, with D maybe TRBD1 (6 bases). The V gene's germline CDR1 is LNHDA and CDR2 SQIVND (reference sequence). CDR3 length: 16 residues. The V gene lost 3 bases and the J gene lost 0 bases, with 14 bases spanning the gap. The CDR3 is CASSMVPGQMNTEAFF. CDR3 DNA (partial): TGTGCCAGTAGTATGGTCCCGGGACAAATGAACACTGAA.

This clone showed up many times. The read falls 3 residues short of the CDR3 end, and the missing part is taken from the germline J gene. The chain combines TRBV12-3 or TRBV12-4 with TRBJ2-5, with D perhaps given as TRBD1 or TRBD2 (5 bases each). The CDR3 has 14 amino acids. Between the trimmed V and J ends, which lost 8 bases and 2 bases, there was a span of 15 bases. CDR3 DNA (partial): TGTGCCAGCCTGAGGGGAGAAGAACAAGAGACC. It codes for CASLRGEEQET. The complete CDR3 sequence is CASLRGEEQETQYF.